The entry that follows covers one TCR beta chain sequence. Primers included in the PCR were 60 Vbeta and 13 Jbeta primers. Assay used: immunoSEQ multiplex PCR; TCRdb lists only in-frame clones, some missing. The table records roughly 280,000 clones, roughly two thirds of them present only once. This sample was included in a study of cytomegalovirus exposure and HLA in healthy donors. The sequenced material came from PBMCs. The sequence was collected from a female donor in good health and CMV-seronegative.

CDR3 sequence: CASSRDRGTEAFF. DNA of the CDR3: TGTGCCAGCAGCCGAGACAGGGGCACAGAAGCTTTCTTT. The J gene is TRBJ1-1, the V gene TRBV6-1, with 8 bases aligning to TRBD1. The CDR3 covers 13 residues. Germline CDR1 MNHNS, CDR2 SASEGT. The V gene end was trimmed by 6 bases and the J gene end by 8 bases; junction bases not matched to a gene: 8.